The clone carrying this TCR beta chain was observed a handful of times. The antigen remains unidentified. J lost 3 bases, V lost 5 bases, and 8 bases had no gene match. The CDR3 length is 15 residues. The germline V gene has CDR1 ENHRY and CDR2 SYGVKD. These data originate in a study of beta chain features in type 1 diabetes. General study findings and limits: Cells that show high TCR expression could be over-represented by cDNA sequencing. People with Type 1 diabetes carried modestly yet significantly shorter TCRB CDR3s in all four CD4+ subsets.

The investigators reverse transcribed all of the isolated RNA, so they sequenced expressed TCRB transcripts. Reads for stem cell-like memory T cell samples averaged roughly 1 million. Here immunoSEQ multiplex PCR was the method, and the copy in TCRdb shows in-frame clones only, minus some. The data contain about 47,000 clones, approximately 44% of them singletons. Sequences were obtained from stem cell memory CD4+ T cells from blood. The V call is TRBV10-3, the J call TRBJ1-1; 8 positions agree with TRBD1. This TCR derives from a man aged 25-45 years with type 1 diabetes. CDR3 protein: CAISSDRVRYTEAFF. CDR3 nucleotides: TGTGCCATCAGTTCGGACAGGGTGAGGTACACTGAAGCTTTCTTT.